The 14 T cell receptor beta chains given below trace back to one sample, sequenced in a study of blood T cell repertoires in COVID-19. TCRdb keeps only in-frame clones here, not all; method: immunoSEQ multiplex PCR. Altogether 250,000 to 300,000 clones are present, 65% to 90% being singletons, with the ten largest covering 5% to 6.5%. The sequenced sample consisted of peripheral blood. These receptors all come from a man between 50 and 59 years old with active or convalescent COVID-19.

The chain joins TRBV5-6 to TRBJ2-4, with 11 positions matching TRBD2. With 2 bases clipped from V and 0 bases from J, the junction kept 1 base outside the gene matches. Germline CDR1 SGHDT, CDR2 YYEEEE. This CDR3 spans 16 amino acids. CDR3 residues: CASSLGTSGAKNIQYF. In DNA, the CDR3 is TGTGCCAGCAGCTTAGGGACTAGCGGAGCCAAAAACATTCAGTACTTC.

This sequence joins TRBV5-1 and TRBJ1-3, with D perhaps TRBD1 (5 bases). Germline loops: CDR1 SGHRS, CDR2 YFSETQ. This CDR3 contains 13 residues. The V and J ends lost 4 bases and 4 bases respectively, with 9 bases between them. The CDR3 spells CASSGTNGNTIYF. CDR3 nucleotide sequence: TGCGCCAGCAGCGGGACTAACGGAAACACCATATATTTT.

This CDR3 reads CSVEVARGSEKLFF. DNA for the CDR3: TGCAGCGTTGAAGTAGCGAGAGGTAGTGAAAAACTGTTTTTT. This chain joins TRBV29-1 and TRBJ1-4; D not resolved. The CDR3 is 14 residues long. V dropped 1 base and J dropped 7 bases, with 13 bases sitting between them. The germline V gene encodes CDR1 SQVTM and CDR2 ANQGSEA.

This CDR3 reads CASKSGGYSPLHF. In DNA form, the CDR3 reads TGTGCCAGCAAATCTGGGGGGTATTCACCCCTCCACTTT. This chain connects TRBV2 to TRBJ1-6, with D possibly being TRBD1 (5 bases). V was clipped by 7 bases and J by 8 bases, with 12 bases between them. This CDR3 contains 13 residues. Germline CDR1 SNHLY, CDR2 FYNNEI.

The rearrangement joins TRBV4-1 to TRBJ2-7, with 12 bases matching TRBD2. V gave up 1 base and J gave up 3 bases; unmatched junction bases: 1. Germline lookup yields CDR1 MGHRA and CDR2 YSYEKL. The CDR3 has 15 amino acids. The CDR3 sequence: CASSQGTSGNYEQYF. The CDR3 DNA reads TGCGCCAGCAGCCAAGGGACTAGCGGGAACTACGAGCAGTACTTC.

The chain is built from TRBV6-5 and TRBJ1-1, with 8 bases identical to TRBD1. The germline V gene encodes CDR1 MNHEY and CDR2 SVGAGI. J was trimmed by 4 bases and V by 7 bases; bases with no gene match: 8. There are 14 residues in the CDR3. The CDR3 loop is CASTRQGRVTEAFF. The CDR3 DNA sequence: TGTGCCAGCACCCGACAGGGGAGAGTCACTGAAGCTTTCTTT.

V usage is TRBV9 and J usage is TRBJ2-2; D gene ambiguous. The CDR3 extends over 13 amino acids. Germline V gene data show CDR1 as SGDLS and CDR2 as YYNGEE. Deletions cut 4 bases from V and 5 bases from J, with 9 bases between. The CDR3 reads CASSPLLTGELFF. The CDR3 bases are TGTGCCAGCAGCCCCCTCTTGACCGGGGAGCTGTTTTTT.

The rearrangement links TRBV5-1 to TRBJ2-3; tentatively, D is TRBD2 (6 bases). Germline V gene sequence: CDR1 SGHRS, CDR2 YFSETQ. CDR3 length: 15 residues. Trimming took off 4 bases at V and 4 bases at J, with 16 bases between the two ends. CDR3 sequence: CASSAGAAGPDTQYF. The CDR3 DNA is TGCGCCAGCAGCGCCGGGGCGGCGGGGCCAGATACGCAGTATTTT. The entire variable domain, with the rest obtained from reference TRBV5-1 and TRBJ2-3, is as follows: KAGVTQTPRYLIKTRGQQVTLSCSPISGHRSVSWYQQTPGQGLQFLFEYFSETQRNKGNFPGRFSGRQFSNSRSEMNVSTLELGDSALYLCASSAGAAGPDTQYFGPGTRLTVL.

The chain couples TRBV5-1 to TRBJ2-1; 11 bases map to TRBD1. CDR1 and CDR2 from the germline V gene are SGHRS and YFSETQ. The CDR3 has 14 residues. Trimming cost V 4 bases and J 6 bases; bases outside gene matches: 3. The CDR3 sequence: CASSPGQGANEQFF. In DNA, the CDR3 is TGCGCCAGCAGCCCCGGACAGGGGGCCAATGAGCAGTTCTTC. Full variable domain (rest looked up from reference TRBV5-1 and TRBJ2-1): KAGVTQTPRYLIKTRGQQVTLSCSPISGHRSVSWYQQTPGQGLQFLFEYFSETQRNKGNFPGRFSGRQFSNSRSEMNVSTLELGDSALYLCASSPGQGANEQFFGPGTRLTVL.

The chain employs TRBV27 and TRBJ1-2, with TRBD1 matching over 9 bases. Trimming took 4 bases from V and 3 from J; bases not matched to a gene: 6. Germline CDR1 reads MNHEY; CDR2 reads SMNVEV (reference sequence). The CDR3 sequence is 15 residues long. The CDR3 protein is CASSSPGTGYYGYTF. The CDR3 DNA reads TGTGCCAGCAGTTCTCCCGGGACAGGGTACTATGGCTACACCTTC.

The V and J genes are TRBV11-2 and TRBJ2-2; possible D gene TRBD1, 6 bases. This CDR3 spans 15 amino acids. V lost 5 bases and J lost 3, with 13 bases in between. Looked up from germline, CDR1 is SGHAT and CDR2 is FQNNGV. The CDR3 region is CASSRGTSYTGELFF. The CDR3 nucleotides read TGTGCCAGCAGCAGGGGGACCTCGTACACCGGGGAGCTGTTTTTT.

V gene TRBV27 combines with J gene TRBJ1-5; 9 bases map to TRBD1. Per germline, CDR1 MNHEY and CDR2 SMNVEV (reference sequence). The CDR3 runs 15 residues. V gave up 5 bases and J gave up 3 bases; unmatched junction bases: 5. CDR3 coding DNA: TGTGCCAGCAGTCAAGGGACAGGGATCAATCAGCCCCAGCATTTT. It is translated as CASSQGTGINQPQHF.

V usage is TRBV4-3 and J usage is TRBJ2-7, with D possibly matching TRBD2 (5 bases). Trimming stripped 0 bases from V and 0 bases from J, with 12 bases between. This CDR3 region has 16 residues. Germline V gene sequence: CDR1 LGHNA, CDR2 YSLEER. The DNA of the CDR3 is TGCGCCAGCAGCCAAGATCTTGCTAGCCGCTCCTACGAGCAGTACTTC. Translating it yields CASSQDLASRSYEQYF.

The chain employs TRBV6-6 and TRBJ2-4, with 7 bases identical to TRBD2. Losses at the gene ends were 11 bases for V and 4 bases for J; bases not matched to a gene: 8. This CDR3 is built from 13 residues. CDR1 is MNHNY and CDR2 is SVGAGI in the germline V gene (reference sequence). The CDR3, as DNA: TGTGCCTCGTCTTGGGGAGGGAAAAACATTCAGTACTTC. Translated: CASSWGGKNIQYF.